This T cell receptor (beta chain) was documented in a study of T-cell memory formation after mild COVID-19. This clonotype was recorded a few times. Its antigen is as yet unknown. From the 5' RACE reads, TCRdb called clonotypes with MiXCR, one entry per CDR3 protein. There are fewer than 150,000 distinct CDR3 sequences in the sample; 14% to 15% occur only once, and about 26% lies in the top ten. Overall study findings and caveats: Cross-reactive memory seemingly joined, as some responding clones were found in pre-infection memory.

After removal of 4 bases from V and 3 bases from J, the junction contained 3 bases not matched to a gene. The CDR3 totals 12 residues. CDR1 and CDR2 from the germline V gene are SQVTM and ANQGSEA. The receptor comes from an adult woman who had mild COVID-19 (a few samples of this study predate the infection). Cell type and time point are not known. V usage is TRBV29-1 and J usage is TRBJ2-7; 7 bases agree with TRBD1. Sequencing was carried out using PBMCs or a T cell subset sorted from them (not recorded which). The CDR3 coding sequence is TGCAGCGTTGGCGGACAGGTCTACGAGCAGTACTTC. Residues: CSVGGQVYEQYF.